These T cell receptor beta chains were read from a single sample in a study of T cell changes during pregnancy in multiple sclerosis. Assay: immunoSEQ multiplex PCR; the TCRdb copy retains only in-frame clones and omits some. The profile shows tens of thousands of clones, around 94% of them singletons. Sequenced material: CD4+ T cells from peripheral blood mononuclear cells, taken in the first trimester of pregnancy. The origin of the receptors is a female donor with multiple sclerosis, enrolled in a pregnancy study. Each CDR3 is given with its conserved first and last residue. A D gene is named only where the DNA matches it firmly. Clone sizes are given selectively: once, few, many, or a class where the clone is expanded.

size: NA
length: 13
V: TRBV6-1
D: TRBD1
J: TRBJ1-5
CDR3: CAGGQHSNQPQHF
DNA: TGTGCCGGGGGACAGCATAGCAATCAGCCCCAGCATTTT

size: NA
length: 11
V: TRBV19
D: TRBD2
J: TRBJ2-7
CDR3: CASSMGGKQYF
DNA: TGTGCCAGTAGTATGGGAGGGAAACAGTACTTC

size: NA
length: 13
V: TRBV11-3
D: NA
J: TRBJ2-1
CDR3: CASSSGILNEQFF
DNA: TGTGCCAGCAGCTCCGGGATTCTCAATGAGCAGTTCTTC

size: NA
length: 15
V: TRBV9
D: NA
J: TRBJ2-1
CDR3: CASSPSQGGKNEQFF
DNA: TGTGCCAGCAGCCCCTCGCAGGGGGGCAAGAATGAGCAGTTCTTC

size: once
length: 13
V: TRBV5-1
D: TRBD1
J: TRBJ2-2
CDR3: CASSHGQGGELFF
DNA: TGCGCCAGCAGCCACGGACAGGGCGGGGAGCTGTTTTTT

size: NA
length: 12
V: TRBV19
D: TRBD1
J: TRBJ2-7
CDR3: CASKGGQYEQYF
DNA: TGTGCCAGTAAAGGGGGACAGTACGAGCAGTACTTC

size: NA
length: 11
V: TRBV6-5
D: TRBD1
J: TRBJ1-1
CDR3: CASSYRGEAFF
DNA: TGTGCCAGCAGCTACAGGGGCGAAGCTTTCTTT

size: once
length: 13
V: TRBV18
D: NA
J: TRBJ2-7
CDR3: CASSPRGIDEQYF
DNA: TGTGCCAGCTCACCACGCGGGATTGACGAGCAGTACTTC

size: NA
length: 15
V: TRBV7-6
D: NA
J: TRBJ2-2
CDR3: CASSRSPGVDGELFF
DNA: TGTGCCAGCAGCCGTTCTCCCGGGGTGGACGGGGAGCTGTTTTTT

size: NA
length: 15
V: TRBV5-4
D: TRBD2
J: TRBJ2-3
CDR3: CASSLGLAGRDTQYF
DNA: TGTGCCAGCAGCTTGGGCCTAGCGGGGAGAGATACGCAGTATTTT

size: once
length: 16
V: TRBV7-8
D: NA
J: TRBJ2-3
CDR3: CASSILLAYQIDTQYF
DNA: TGTGCCAGCAGCATCTTACTAGCCTACCAAATAGATACGCAGTATTTT

size: NA
length: 14
V: TRBV6-5
D: NA
J: TRBJ1-3
CDR3: CASSLQGSGNTIYF
DNA: TGTGCCAGCAGTCTCCAGGGCTCTGGAAACACCATATATTTT

size: NA
length: 14
V: TRBV7-6
D: NA
J: TRBJ1-1
CDR3: CASSLGIGAGEAFF
DNA: TGTGCCAGCAGCTTAGGGATAGGGGCTGGTGAAGCTTTCTTT

size: NA
length: 13
V: TRBV29-1
D: NA
J: TRBJ1-1
CDR3: CSGSGGANTEAFF
DNA: TGCAGCGGGAGTGGGGGGGCGAACACTGAAGCTTTCTTT

size: NA
length: 13
V: TRBV13
D: TRBD1
J: TRBJ1-2
CDR3: CASSWTGDRGYTF
DNA: TGTGCCAGCAGTTGGACAGGAGATAGAGGCTACACCTTC

size: NA
length: 15
V: TRBV27
D: TRBD1
J: TRBJ1-6
CDR3: CASSQGTVYNSPLHF
DNA: TGTGCCAGCAGTCAAGGGACAGTCTATAATTCACCCCTCCACTTT

size: NA
length: 13
V: TRBV6-5
D: TRBD1
J: TRBJ2-7
CDR3: CASSYSDRAETQF
DNA: TGTGCCAGCAGTTACTCAGACAGGGCTGAGACTCAATTC

size: NA
length: 11
V: TRBV10-3
D: NA
J: TRBJ2-3
CDR3: CAIRVQDTQYF
DNA: TGTGCCATCAGGGTACAAGATACGCAGTATTTT

size: NA
length: 14
V: TRBV7-3
D: TRBD2
J: TRBJ2-1
CDR3: CASSLETSTPEQFF
DNA: TGTGCCAGCAGCTTAGAGACTAGCACTCCTGAGCAGTTCTTC

size: NA
length: 11
V: TRBV6-6
D: TRBD1
J: TRBJ2-7
CDR3: CASLTGAEQYF
DNA: TGTGCCAGCTTGACAGGGGCCGAGCAGTACTTC

size: NA
length: 15
V: TRBV6-5
D: NA
J: TRBJ2-7
CDR3: CASSYPRAGNLEQYF
DNA: TGTGCCAGCAGTTACCCCCGGGCAGGGAACCTCGAGCAGTACTTC

size: NA
length: 16
V: TRBV7-2
D: TRBD1
J: TRBJ1-4
CDR3: CASSWGTGGSNEKLFF
DNA: TGTGCCAGCAGCTGGGGGACAGGGGGCTCTAATGAAAAACTGTTTTTT

size: NA
length: 16
V: TRBV19
D: TRBD1
J: TRBJ1-5
CDR3: CASSIRGRTSNQPQHF
DNA: TGTGCCAGTAGTATCAGGGGGCGTACGAGCAATCAGCCCCAGCATTTT

size: NA
length: 18
V: TRBV19
D: TRBD1
J: TRBJ1-1
CDR3: CASSIAQGPGGVNTEAFF
DNA: TGTGCCAGTAGTATAGCACAGGGCCCAGGGGGAGTCAACACTGAAGCTTTCTTT

size: NA
length: 14
V: TRBV4-1
D: NA
J: TRBJ1-1
CDR3: CASSQLGGSPEAFF
DNA: TGCGCCAGCAGCCAACTAGGCGGGTCACCTGAAGCTTTCTTT

size: few
length: 15
V: TRBV15
D: TRBD1
J: TRBJ1-2
CDR3: CATSRVDRASGGYTF
DNA: TGTGCCACCAGCAGAGTAGACAGGGCCAGTGGTGGCTACACCTTC

size: NA
length: 14
V: TRBV5-1
D: NA
J: TRBJ2-5
CDR3: CASSSAGSQETQYF
DNA: TGCGCCAGCAGCTCCGCGGGAAGCCAAGAGACCCAGTACTTC

size: NA
length: 15
V: TRBV7-2
D: NA
J: TRBJ2-7
CDR3: CASSLEAGLNYEQYF
DNA: TGTGCCAGCAGCTTAGAGGCAGGCCTGAACTACGAGCAGTACTTC

size: NA
length: 18
V: TRBV4-1
D: TRBD2
J: TRBJ2-7
CDR3: CASSQDPLAGGKIYEQYF
DNA: TGCGCCAGCAGCCAAGATCCTCTAGCGGGGGGGAAAATCTACGAGCAGTACTTC